This is a list of T cell receptor beta chains from one sample in a study of spatial heterogeneity in lung cancer. Each CDR3 protein is one row after TCRdb ran MiXCR on the 5' RACE reads. Among over 45,000 distinct CDR3 sequences listed, about 5.8% were seen once. The starting material was PBMCs, obtained at surgery. These receptors originate from a male donor with early-stage non-small cell lung cancer. The CDR3 runs from the conserved cysteine through the conserved F or W. Fields, in order: V gene, D gene, J gene, clone size, CDR3 DNA, CDR3 protein. The D gene is left open where the match is weak. Clone size, where shown, is once, few, many, or a class for clones that have expanded.

TRBV12-3/TRBV12-4	.	TRBJ1-2	few	TGTGCCAGCAGTTTAATAGGGTCTGGTTACACCTTC	CASSLIGSGYTF
TRBV14	.	TRBJ2-1	.	TGTGCCAGCAGCCCCGGGGACTTTTATTTCTTC	CASSPGDFYFF
TRBV7-2	.	TRBJ1-5	many	TGTGCCAGCAGCTTGACAGGAGGTCAGCCCCAGCATTTT	CASSLTGGQPQHF
TRBV28	.	TRBJ1-5	many	TGTGCCAGCAGTTTACCCGCGGCGATAGTCGTTCAGCCCCAGCATTTT	CASSLPAAIVVQPQHF
TRBV6-5	TRBD2	TRBJ2-1	many	TGTGCCAGCAGTTACGGGGGGGGAACCTACAATGAGCAGTTCTTC	CASSYGGGTYNEQFF
TRBV6-2/TRBV6-3	TRBD2	TRBJ2-2	many	TGTGCCAGCAGTTATGGGAGGGCCCTGAACACCGGGGAGCTGTTTTTT	CASSYGRALNTGELFF
TRBV20-1	.	TRBJ2-1	.	TGCAGTGCTAGTCGCGCCTACAATGAGCAGTTCTTC	CSASRAYNEQFF
TRBV2	TRBD2	TRBJ2-1	many	TGTGCCAGCACGACTAGCGTCTACAATGAGCAGTTCTTC	CASTTSVYNEQFF
TRBV6-4	TRBD2	TRBJ2-2	many	TGTGCCAGCAGCTCCGGGACTAGCAACGGGGAGCTGTTTTTT	CASSSGTSNGELFF
TRBV7-2	.	TRBJ2-7	few	TGTGCCAGCAGCTTGAGGCAGGGTTCCCACGAGCAGTACTTC	CASSLRQGSHEQYF
TRBV20-1	TRBD1	TRBJ1-5	.	TGCAGTGCTAGAGTCCACCGGGACAGTCTTTATCAGCCCCAGCATTTT	CSARVHRDSLYQPQHF
TRBV2	.	TRBJ2-5	many	TGTGCCAGCAGTAGGGACAGGCGGGAGGAGACCCAGTACTTC	CASSRDRREETQYF
TRBV2	.	TRBJ2-2	many	TGTGCCAGCAGTGAAGAAGAGACAGCTAATGGCGGGGAGCTGTTTTTT	CASSEEETANGGELFF
TRBV10-3	TRBD2	TRBJ2-7	many	TGTGCCATCAGTAACATCGGGACTAGCGCGACCCACGAGCAGTACTTC	CAISNIGTSATHEQYF
TRBV5-1	.	TRBJ2-1	many	TGCGCCAGCAGCTTGGCGGGCAATGAGCAGTTCTTC	CASSLAGNEQFF
TRBV4-1	TRBD2	TRBJ2-1	.	TGCGCCAGCAGCCGAGCGGGGATCCCTAATGAGCAGTTCTTC	CASSRAGIPNEQFF
TRBV30	.	TRBJ2-3	.	TGTGCCTGGAGCGGGGCCCATTATACGCAGTATTTT	CAWSGAHYTQYF
TRBV28	.	TRBJ1-1	few	TGTGCCAGCAGAACCGCCCCGGGACACTTGAACACTGAAGCTTTCTTT	CASRTAPGHLNTEAFF
TRBV20-1	TRBD2	TRBJ2-3	.	TGCAGTGCCCCTCCGGGACTAGCGGGCACAGATACGCAGTATTTT	CSAPPGLAGTDTQYF
TRBV7-2	.	TRBJ1-2	many	TGTGCCAGCAGCTTAGAACTTGGCGGCTACACCTTC	CASSLELGGYTF
TRBV4-1	.	TRBJ1-6	many	TGCGCCAGCAGCCAAGATCCGGGACGGAACAATTCACCCCTCCACTTT	CASSQDPGRNNSPLHF
TRBV3-1	.	TRBJ1-5	many	TGTGCCAGCAGCCAAGAGGGCAGGCCCCAGCATTTT	CASSQEGRPQHF
TRBV11-2	.	TRBJ2-6	many	TGTGCCAGCAGCTTAGTACTAGCCGCTGGGGCCAACGTCCTGACTTTC	CASSLVLAAGANVLTF
TRBV27	.	TRBJ2-3	many	TGTGCCAGCAGTTTGAACAGGGCAGATTCAGATACGCAGTATTTT	CASSLNRADSDTQYF
TRBV6-4	.	TRBJ2-1	many	TGTGCCAGCAGTGAGCAGGGTTGGGGGAATGAGCAGTTCTTC	CASSEQGWGNEQFF
TRBV18	.	TRBJ2-5	many	TGTGCCAGCTCACTCATTAGCAGCGGCCAAGAGACCCAGTACTTC	CASSLISSGQETQYF
TRBV7-2	TRBD1	TRBJ2-7	many	TGTGCCAGCAGCTTAGCCCGGGACAGGGGTTACGAGCAGTACTTC	CASSLARDRGYEQYF
TRBV10-3	.	TRBJ2-5	many	TGTGCCACCGGGGACACCTCGTACCAAGAGACCCAGTACTTC	CATGDTSYQETQYF
TRBV12-3/TRBV12-4	.	TRBJ2-1	many	TGTGCCAGCAACGCCGGGGGTTACAATGAGCAGTTCTTC	CASNAGGYNEQFF
TRBV9	TRBD1	TRBJ1-2	.	TGTGCCAGCAGCCCCTCCCCCAAGTGGACAGGGGGTAACTATGGCTACACCTTC	CASSPSPKWTGGNYGYTF
TRBV28	.	TRBJ2-7	many	TGTGCCGGTAACCTACAGGGTCGGGCCGAGCAGTACTTC	CAGNLQGRAEQYF
TRBV3-1	.	TRBJ2-3	many	TGTGCCAGCAGGCTAGCTGATACGCAGTATTTT	CASRLADTQYF
TRBV20-1	.	TRBJ1-3	many	TGCAGTGCTGAAGGGCCCGGGGAAAGTCACACCATATATTTT	CSAEGPGESHTIYF
TRBV20-1	.	TRBJ1-6	many	TGCAGTGCTACCTCATCCGCGAACTCACCCCTCCACTTT	CSATSSANSPLHF
TRBV7-9	TRBD2	TRBJ2-7	many	TGTGCCAGCAGTCCCTTTAGCGGGGCCCTTGAGGAGCAGTACTTC	CASSPFSGALEEQYF
TRBV28	TRBD1	TRBJ1-3	many	TGTGCCAGCAGTTTAGGACAGGGGAAAGGAAACACCATATATTTT	CASSLGQGKGNTIYF
TRBV2	TRBD1	TRBJ1-5	many	TGTGCCAGCAGTGGGGACAGGGAGAGGCCCCAGCATTTT	CASSGDRERPQHF
TRBV7-2	.	TRBJ1-1	.	TGTGCCAGCAGCTTACTGAGGGAGACTGAAGCTTTCTTT	CASSLLRETEAFF
TRBV20-1	.	TRBJ1-2	.	TGCAGTGCTAGAGAACCCACTAACTATGGCTACACCTTC	CSAREPTNYGYTF
TRBV20-1	TRBD2	TRBJ2-5	few	TGCAGTGCTAGGGCACCGACTAGCGAGGGGAAGGAGACCCAGTACTTC	CSARAPTSEGKETQYF
TRBV20-1	TRBD1	TRBJ2-5	.	TGCAGTGCTAGAGCCGCGGACAGGGGGCATGAGACCCAGTACTTC	CSARAADRGHETQYF
TRBV18	.	TRBJ2-6	few	TGTGCCAGCTCACCCGAGAGGATTGGGGCCAACGTCCTGACTTTC	CASSPERIGANVLTF
TRBV20-1	.	TRBJ2-7	many	TGCAGTGCTCCCGCCCTGGAGATTACGGGGGAGCAGTACTTC	CSAPALEITGEQYF
TRBV20-1	.	TRBJ2-3	many	TGCAGTGCTAGAGGCCAGGTTAGCACAGATACGCAGTATTTT	CSARGQVSTDTQYF
TRBV19	.	TRBJ2-3	many	TGTGCCAGTAGTATCCGGGGCGTTATAGATACGCAGTATTTT	CASSIRGVIDTQYF
TRBV12-3/TRBV12-4	.	TRBJ1-1	many	TGTGCCAGCAGTTTTGGGGCGGGGGTCGCTTTCTTT	CASSFGAGVAFF
TRBV12-3/TRBV12-4	TRBD2	TRBJ2-7	many	TGTGCCAGCAGTTCCTGGGCCTCTAGCGGGAGTTACGAGCAGTACTTC	CASSSWASSGSYEQYF
TRBV5-1	.	TRBJ2-2	many	TGCGCCAGCAGCTTGAAGGGCCAGGGGAACACCGGGGAGCTGTTTTTT	CASSLKGQGNTGELFF
TRBV19	.	TRBJ2-3	many	TGTGCCAGTAGTCCGGGGGAAGGACGAATGACAGATACGCAGTATTTT	CASSPGEGRMTDTQYF
TRBV24-1	TRBD2	TRBJ2-1	many	TGTGCCACCAGTGGGTTCGGGGGGAATGAGCAGTTCTTC	CATSGFGGNEQFF
TRBV12-3/TRBV12-4	.	TRBJ2-7	many	TGTGCCAGCAGTACAGGTTACCCCACGCAGTACTTC	CASSTGYPTQYF
TRBV28	.	TRBJ2-3	many	TGTGCCAGCAGTTTTTTAGGAGATACGCAGTATTTT	CASSFLGDTQYF
TRBV29-1	.	TRBJ1-1	many	TGCAGCGTTGGGGGCGGGACCGGCCCCATGAACACTGAAGCTTTCTTT	CSVGGGTGPMNTEAFF
TRBV4-1	TRBD2	TRBJ2-2	many	TGCGCCAGCAGCCCCATTAGCGGGGGTACGGGGGAGCTGTTTTTT	CASSPISGGTGELFF
TRBV11-2	.	TRBJ2-7	many	TGTGCCAGCAGCTTAGGACCCACTTCCTACGAGCAGTACTTC	CASSLGPTSYEQYF
TRBV29-1	TRBD1	TRBJ1-2	many	TGCAGCGTTGAACAGCCAGGGGGCGGCTACACCTTC	CSVEQPGGGYTF
TRBV30	.	TRBJ1-2	many	TGTGCCTGGACAGCTAACTATGGCTACACCTTC	CAWTANYGYTF
TRBV7-7	.	TRBJ2-1	.	TGTGCCAGCAGCTTCGGTCTATACAATGAGCAGTTCTTC	CASSFGLYNEQFF
TRBV20-1	TRBD2	TRBJ2-7	many	TGCAGTGCGGGTGGAGCGGGAACCTACGAGCAGTACTTC	CSAGGAGTYEQYF
TRBV5-1	.	TRBJ2-7	many	TGCGCCAGCCGCCTCACTGACTCCTACGAGCAGTACTTC	CASRLTDSYEQYF